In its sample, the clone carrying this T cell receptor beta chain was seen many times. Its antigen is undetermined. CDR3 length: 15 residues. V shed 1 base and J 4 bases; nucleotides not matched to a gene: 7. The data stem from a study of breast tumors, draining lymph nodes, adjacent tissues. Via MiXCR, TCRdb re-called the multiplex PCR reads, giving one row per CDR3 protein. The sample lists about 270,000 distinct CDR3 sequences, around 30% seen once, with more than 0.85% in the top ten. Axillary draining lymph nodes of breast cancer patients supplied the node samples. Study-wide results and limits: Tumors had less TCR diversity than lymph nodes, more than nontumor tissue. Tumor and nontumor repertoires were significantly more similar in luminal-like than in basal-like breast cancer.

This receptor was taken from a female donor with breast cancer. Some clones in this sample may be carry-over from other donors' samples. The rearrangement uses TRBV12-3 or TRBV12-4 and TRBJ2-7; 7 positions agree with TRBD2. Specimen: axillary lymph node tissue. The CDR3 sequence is CASSLGGRAFYEQYF. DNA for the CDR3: TGTGCCAGCAGTTTAGGCGGGAGAGCTTTTTACGAGCAGTACTTC.